A single sample gave rise to the 17 T cell receptor beta chains below, sequenced in a study of tumor-infiltrating lymphocytes in primary liver carcinoma. Co-extraction of RNA and DNA was performed on roughly 20-34 mg of unsorted bulk tissue. Total RNA amounting to around 540 ng was the source from which TCR beta cDNA was made with a constant-region primer. Nested multiplex PCR, run for three rounds with slightly modified ARM-PCR, yielded TCR beta libraries. PCR rounds one and two used TRBV1-TRBV30 forward primers with a C-beta reverse primer for 9 to 10 cycles each. TCRdb redid the calling of the multiplex PCR reads with MiXCR, one entry per CDR3 protein. The sample consists of 85,000 to 100,000 distinct CDR3 sequences, around 68% of them appearing once. Sequenced: tumor-adjacent normal liver tissue. The receptors were sampled from a man aged 40-55 years with primary liver carcinoma and hepatitis B virus infection.

With respect to this clonotype: A junction end diverges from the germline sequence, so it may reflect a read error. The V gene is TRBV28, the J gene TRBJ1-4; D remains ambiguous. From germline, CDR1 is MDHEN and CDR2 SYDVKM. The CDR3 is 15 amino acids. CDR3 in amino acids: CVSSTGQSTNEKLFF. The CDR3 DNA reads TGTGTCAGCAGTACCGGGCAGTCAACTAATGAAAAACTGTTTTTT.

Comment on this clonotype: A clone one base away is much larger, so this may be a read error. The V call is TRBV24-1, the J call TRBJ2-2; D is uncertain. The CDR3 has 13 residues. Per the germline V gene, CDR1 is KGHDR and CDR2 is SFDVKD. The chain's CDR3 is CTTSEVGTGELFF. The CDR3 coding sequence is TGTACCACCAGTGAGGTGGGAACCGGGGAGCTGTTTTTT.

This chain links TRBV5-4 with TRBJ1-1; D gene ambiguous. The CDR3 spans 15 residues. Trimming stripped 3 bases from V and 0 bases from J, with 12 bases between. CDR1 and CDR2 from the germline V gene are SGHNT and YYREEE (reference sequence). The CDR3 loop is CASSYERTLNTEAFF. The DNA for the CDR3 is TGTGCCAGCAGCTATGAACGAACCTTGAACACTGAAGCTTTCTTT.

As concerns this clonotype: A much larger clone is a single base away; this may be a read error. V usage is TRBV10-3 and J usage is TRBJ2-4; possibly TRBD1 for D (6 bases). Germline V CDR1 and CDR2: ENHRY, SYGVKD. Trimming took off 0 bases at V and 7 bases at J, with 13 bases between the two ends. This CDR3 contains 15 residues. The CDR3 here is CAISESGAGENIQYF. The CDR3 DNA is TGTGCCATCAGTGAGTCAGGGGCAGGGGAGAACATTCAGTACTTC.

Details on this clonotype: At one boundary the junction diverges from the germline segment, which might be a read error. V usage is TRBV11-2 and J usage is TRBJ1-2, with 9 bases that match TRBD1. From germline, CDR1 is SGHAT and CDR2 FQNNGV. The CDR3 extends over 15 amino acids. Here the CDR3 reads CANSVRDRVGYSYTF. The DNA for the CDR3 is TGTGCCAACAGCGTCCGGGACAGGGTGGGCTATAGCTACACCTTC.

This clonotype appeared many times. The gene calls are TRBV6-1 and TRBJ1-1, with D unresolved. Germline V gene sequence: CDR1 MNHNS, CDR2 SASEGT. Between the trimmed V and J ends, which lost 3 bases and 2 bases, there was a span of 13 bases. The CDR3 runs to 15 residues. The CDR3 here is CASSEKPYSNTEAFF. Written as DNA, the CDR3 is TGTGCCAGCAGTGAGAAGCCGTACTCTAACACTGAAGCTTTCTTT.

For this clonotype: The junction shows a germline mismatch at one end, possibly a read error. V and J are TRBV4-1 and TRBJ1-2, with a tentative D call TRBD1 (6 bases). Germline assignment: CDR1 MGHRA and CDR2 YSYEKL. CDR3 length equals 16 residues. The CDR3 nucleotides are TGCACCAGCAGCCCACGGACAGTGGGTGGTTCTAGAGGCTACACCTTC. Translated: CTSSPRTVGGSRGYTF.

The J gene is TRBJ2-2, the V gene TRBV21-1. TRBV21-1 is a pseudogene. There are 11 residues in the CDR3. The DNA for the CDR3 is TGTGCCAGCAGCAGCACCGGGGAGCTGTTTTTT. Translating gives CASSSTGELFF.

Note on this clonotype: The junction departs from the called germline gene at one end, perhaps through a read error. V is TRBV10-3 and J is TRBJ2-5; D not certain. The germline gives CDR1 ENHRY, CDR2 SYGVKD. The CDR3 contains 13 residues. Written as DNA, the CDR3 is TGTGTCATCAGTGAGTCTCACGGAGAGGCCCAGTACTTC. Protein sequence: CVISESHGEAQYF.

With respect to this clonotype: Mismatch with germline at one junction end may stem from a read error. The V gene is TRBV6-6, the J gene TRBJ1-5; D is perhaps TRBD1 (5 bases). The CDR3 covers 15 residues. Germline CDR1 reads MNHNY; CDR2 reads SVGAGI (reference sequence). The CDR3 region is CANSYLGGSNQPQHF. The CDR3 DNA follows: TGTGCCAACAGTTACCTGGGGGGGTCGAATCAGCCCCAACATTTT.

This clonotype is a singleton in its sample. CDR3 in amino acids: CASSDSGSSYEQYF. DNA of the CDR3: TGTGCCAGCAGTGATAGCGGGAGTTCCTACGAGCAGTACTTC. The genes are TRBV6-1 and TRBJ2-7; 9 bases align to TRBD2. Germline lookup yields CDR1 MNHNS and CDR2 SASEGT. This CDR3 has 14 amino acids. V lost 3 bases and J lost 1; bases outside the gene matches: 1.

This clonotype has ten or more counts. V usage is TRBV6-1 and J usage is TRBJ2-7; 7 nucleotides agree with TRBD2. The CDR3 has 16 amino acids. CDR1 and CDR2 from the germline V gene are MNHNS and SASEGT. The ends lost 4 bases at V and 1 base at J; junction bases unmatched: 10. The DNA for the CDR3 is TGTGCCAGCAGTGGCCACGCTAGCGGATTGTCCTACGAGCAGTACTTC. Its translation is CASSGHASGLSYEQYF.

About this clonotype: With a much larger clone just one base away, this may be a read error. V usage is TRBV6-1 and J usage is TRBJ2-7, with D perhaps TRBD1 (7 bases). In germline, CDR1 is MNHNS, CDR2 SASEGT. This CDR3 has 13 amino acids. Between the trimmed V and J ends, which lost 6 bases and 4 bases, there was a span of 13 bases. The CDR3 sequence: CASRGRGVYEQYV. CDR3 DNA sequence: TGTGCCAGCAGGGGCAGGGGGGTGTACGAGCAGTACGTC.

This clonotype is termed medium-sized. The chain recombines TRBV6-1 with TRBJ2-3; no definite D call. The germline gives CDR1 MNHNS, CDR2 SASEGT. V lost 1 base and J lost 7, with 9 bases in between. The CDR3 is 13 residues long. The CDR3 loop reads CASSEDIGNTQYF. In DNA form, the CDR3 reads TGTGCCAGCAGTGAAGACATTGGAAATACGCAGTATTTT.

The chain is built from TRBV6-5 and TRBJ2-5; possibly TRBD1 or TRBD2 for D (6 bases each). The CDR3 runs to 14 residues. V shed 4 bases and J shed 4 bases, with 13 bases lying between them. The germline V gene encodes CDR1 MNHEY and CDR2 SVGAGI. The CDR3 DNA reads TGTGCCAGCAGTTTTGCACAGGGAGGAGAGACCCAGTACTTC. Encoded protein: CASSFAQGGETQYF.

As concerns this clonotype: No conserved phenylalanine or tryptophan is present at the end of the CDR3, so a read error is the likely explanation. The chain recombines TRBV7-3 with TRBJ2-3, with no clear D. The CDR3 contains 14 residues. Germline CDR1 SGHTA, CDR2 FQGTGA. Trimming cost V 5 bases and J 9 bases, with 18 bases left between them. Here the CDR3 reads CASSPQGDPGTQYY. CDR3 DNA sequence: TGTGCCAGCAGCCCCCAAGGCGATCCTGGAACGCAGTATTAT.

Concerning this clonotype itself: A read error may produce the germline difference seen at one junction end. The V gene is TRBV11-2, the J gene TRBJ1-1; D perhaps matches TRBD1 (6 bases). The germline gives CDR1 SGHAT, CDR2 FQNNGV. The CDR3 contains 18 residues. The chain's CDR3 is CASSSLPGSVRGNTEAIF. CDR3 DNA sequence: TGTGCCAGCAGCTCACTCCCCGGGTCCGTGAGGGGGAACACTGAAGCTATCTTT.